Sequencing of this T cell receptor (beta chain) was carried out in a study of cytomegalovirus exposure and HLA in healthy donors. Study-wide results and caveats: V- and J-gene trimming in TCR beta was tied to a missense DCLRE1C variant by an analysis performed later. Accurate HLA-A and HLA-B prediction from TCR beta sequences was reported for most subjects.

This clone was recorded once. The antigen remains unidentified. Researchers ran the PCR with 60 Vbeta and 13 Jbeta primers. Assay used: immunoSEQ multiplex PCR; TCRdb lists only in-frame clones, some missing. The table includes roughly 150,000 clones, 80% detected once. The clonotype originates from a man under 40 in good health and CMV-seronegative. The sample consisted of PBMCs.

The CDR3 is CASSVDSAGGYNEQFF. In DNA, the CDR3 is TGTGCCAGCAGCGTAGATTCGGCAGGGGGGTACAATGAGCAGTTCTTC. The rearrangement uses TRBV9 and TRBJ2-1; D possibly corresponds to TRBD1 (7 bases). From germline, CDR1 is SGDLS and CDR2 YYNGEE. This CDR3 has 16 residues. V was pared by 0 bases and J by 4 bases, with 14 bases between.